This T cell receptor beta chain was sequenced during a study of T cell responses to AZD1222 COVID-19 vaccine. Study results and limitations: Most donors were white British, females outnumbered males, and clonal diversity was possibly underestimated.

The repertoire was sequenced with immunoSEQ multiplex PCR; TCRdb's copy has only in-frame clones and lacks some. This sample has around 180,000 clones, with 87% found just once. Turning to this clone: Its antigen is unknown.

Germline V lookup: CDR1 MNHEY, CDR2 SVGEGT. CDR3 length equals 21 residues. Losses at the gene ends were 5 bases for V and 4 bases for J; bases not matched to a gene: 28. The sequence derives from an adult in good health. V gene TRBV6-2 or TRBV6-3 combines with J gene TRBJ1-1; 7 bases map to TRBD1. The specimen was peripheral blood, collected on day 0 of MenACWY control vaccination. Here the CDR3 reads CASSRGFLTRDSREKGTEAFF. The CDR3 nucleotides read TGTGCCAGCAGTCGCGGTTTCCTTACTCGGGACAGCCGGGAGAAGGGCACTGAAGCTTTCTTT.